Below, 32 T cell receptor beta chains from the same sample are listed, as sequenced in a study of T cells in Graves' hyperthyroidism and ophthalmopathy (dated by TCRdb to between 2018 and 2020). Preparation of the library involved multiplex PCR. Instrument used: Illumina HiSeq 2000. TCR beta CDR3 regions were amplified from RNA transcripts. For the first round of RT-PCR on the TCR CDR3, the HTBI primer set was used together with the Qiagen OneStep RT-PCR kit. TCRdb applied fastp at Q25 and MiXCR to the public reads, then kept only in-frame beta chains. One record per CDR3 amino acid sequence lists the most common genes and DNA. Present in this sample are around 450,000 distinct CDR3 sequences, around 15% of which were seen just once. Approximately 5.3% of the sample lies in the top ten. Sequencing input: blood. The receptors originated from a woman aged 18-29 years with Graves' hyperthyroidism.

This clonotype was seen repeatedly, ten times or more. The genes are TRBV20-1 and TRBJ1-1; no firm D call. This CDR3 region has 14 residues. Trimming cost V 0 bases and J 0 bases, with 8 bases left between them. Germline loops: CDR1 DFQATT, CDR2 SNEGSKA (reference sequence). The CDR3 coding sequence is TGCAGTGCTAGAGAGAGCAGTATGAACACTGAAGCTTTCTTT. Translated, it gives CSARESSMNTEAFF.

The chain uses TRBV18 and TRBJ1-2; no clear D. The CDR3 runs to 13 residues. The germline V gene has CDR1 KGHSH and CDR2 LQKENI. Trimming took off 3 bases at V and 2 bases at J, with 7 bases between the two ends. The CDR3 bases are TGTGCCAGCTCACCGGAACTAAACTATGGCTACACCTTC. Amino acid sequence: CASSPELNYGYTF.

The chain couples TRBV4-3 to TRBJ2-7; possible D gene TRBD1, 6 bases. This CDR3 has 14 residues. Trimming left V 4 bases short and J 6 bases short, with 16 bases between. Germline V gene sequence: CDR1 LGHNA, CDR2 YSLEER. The CDR3 protein is CASSPIVQGSEQYF. In DNA form, the CDR3 reads TGCGCCAGCAGCCCCATCGTACAGGGAAGCGAGCAGTACTTC.

CDR3 nucleotide sequence: TGCGCCAGCAGCTTGACGGGGGGTTGGAAGACCCAGTACTTC. This sequence encodes CASSLTGGWKTQYF. The chain links TRBV5-1 to TRBJ2-5, with 7 bases aligning to TRBD2. V was pared by 1 base and J by 6 bases, with 6 bases of the junction left unmatched. The germline V gene encodes CDR1 SGHRS and CDR2 YFSETQ. The CDR3 spans 14 residues.

This clonotype was seen a handful of times. V is TRBV24-1 and J is TRBJ1-5; D remains ambiguous. Trimming left V 1 base short and J 5 bases short, with 8 bases between. The CDR3 has 14 amino acids. CDR1 and CDR2 from the germline V gene are KGHDR and SFDVKD. CDR3 nucleotides: TGTGCCACCAGTGATTTTAGCGCGGATCAGCCCCAGCATTTT. This translates into CATSDFSADQPQHF.

This clonotype was found many times. The J gene is TRBJ2-1, the V gene TRBV6-2 or TRBV6-3; D is uncertain. The germline V gene encodes CDR1 MNHEY and CDR2 SVGEGT. V was cut by 2 bases and J by 10 bases, with 6 bases left in between. CDR3 size: 11 residues. The CDR3 loop is CASSYDSEQFF. The CDR3 DNA is TGTGCCAGCAGTTACGATAGCGAGCAGTTCTTC.

The rearrangement joins TRBV12-3 or TRBV12-4 to TRBJ2-7; 7 bases line up with TRBD1. The CDR3 totals 16 residues. V lost 5 bases to trimming and J lost 0 bases; unmatched junction nucleotides: 10. The CDR3 here is CASSPRTGRHSYEQYF. CDR3 in DNA: TGTGCCAGCAGTCCCCGGACAGGACGCCACTCCTACGAGCAGTACTTC.

This clonotype was seen at least ten times. This rearrangement joins TRBV12-3 or TRBV12-4 to TRBJ1-3; D is undetermined. This CDR3 is built from 15 residues. V was trimmed by 3 bases and J by 0 bases, leaving 9 bases between them. CDR3 amino acids: CASSFLAGSGNTIYF. Here the CDR3 DNA reads TGTGCCAGCAGTTTCTTGGCAGGCTCTGGAAACACCATATATTTT.

This clonotype has just a few counts. Since the CDR3 does not end with the conserved phenylalanine or tryptophan, this likely comes from a read error. V and J are TRBV20-1 and TRBJ2-5; maybe TRBD2 (6 bases). CDR3 size: 15 residues. V was shortened by 3 bases and J by 0 bases, with 14 bases between the two germline ends. CDR1 is DFQATT and CDR2 is SNEGSKA in the germline V gene (reference sequence). The CDR3 protein is CSASLRDWYQETQYL. CDR3 nucleotides: TGCAGTGCTAGCCTCCGGGACTGGTACCAAGAGACCCAGTACCTC.

This chain connects TRBV5-1 to TRBJ2-7; 9 nucleotides line up with TRBD2. Germline V gene lookup returns CDR1 SGHRS and CDR2 YFSETQ. The CDR3 has 14 residues. The junction had 8 bases not matched to a gene; V was cut back by 4 bases and J by 6 bases. The DNA of the CDR3 is TGCGCCAGCAGCGGGAGTAGCGGGAGTTCCGAGCAGTACTTC. Its translation is CASSGSSGSSEQYF.

In its sample, this clonotype was seen a few times. The chain recombines TRBV13 with TRBJ2-2, with 8 bases identical to TRBD1. J lost 5 bases, V lost 5 bases, and 10 bases had no gene match. The CDR3 sequence is 16 residues long. Germline V gives CDR1 PRHDT, CDR2 FYEKMQ (reference sequence). CDR3 amino acids: CASSLRIGQGTGELFF. In nucleotides, the CDR3 is TGTGCCAGCAGCCTGAGGATAGGACAGGGAACCGGGGAGCTGTTTTTT.

This clonotype was recorded many times. The chain links TRBV28 to TRBJ2-7, with TRBD1 matching over 8 bases. Unmatched junction bases numbered 13, after V lost 7 bases and J lost 5 bases. The CDR3 covers 15 residues. Per germline, CDR1 MDHEN and CDR2 SYDVKM. CDR3 in DNA: TGTGCCAGCACCGCGGAACCTGACAGGGGCCACGAGCAGTACTTC. This codes for CASTAEPDRGHEQYF.

This clonotype was detected many times. CDR3: CASSQDGAGGYEQYF. The CDR3 region has the DNA TGTGCCAGCAGCCAAGATGGAGCGGGAGGCTACGAGCAGTACTTC. The chain is built from TRBV3-1 and TRBJ2-7, with TRBD2 matching 9 bases. J gave up 3 bases and V 0 bases, and 3 bases lay outside the gene matches. CDR1 is LGHDT and CDR2 is YNNKEL in the germline V gene (reference sequence). The CDR3 totals 15 residues.

As regards this clonotype: The CDR3 carries no conserved terminal phenylalanine or tryptophan, so it likely arises from a read error. The chain uses TRBV4-1 and TRBJ1-2; D might be TRBD1 (5 bases). This CDR3 comprises 15 residues. Germline assignment: CDR1 MGHRA and CDR2 YSYEKL. The V end lost 0 bases, the J end lost 8 bases, and 16 bases lay between the germline ends. CDR3 region: CASSQEGTDGFGYTL. In nucleotides, the CDR3 is TGCGCCAGCAGCCAAGAAGGGACTGATGGCTTCGGCTACACCCTC.

This clonotype was observed a handful of times. V usage is TRBV27 and J usage is TRBJ1-5; D perhaps matches TRBD1 (6 bases). CDR1 MNHEY and CDR2 SMNVEV come from the germline V gene (reference sequence). The CDR3 runs to 15 residues. The V end was cut by 5 bases, the J end by 7 bases, with 18 bases between. The DNA for the CDR3 is TGTGCCAGCAGTACACTTACAGGGAAGAACCAGCCCCAGCATTTT. Translation: CASSTLTGKNQPQHF.

The sample holds many counts of this clonotype. The chain employs TRBV28 and TRBJ2-2, with TRBD1 matching over 10 bases. CDR3 length: 14 amino acids. V lost 7 bases to trimming and J lost 7 bases; unmatched junction nucleotides: 6. Germline CDR1 is MDHEN and CDR2 is SYDVKM. This CDR3 reads CASTSGQGFGELFF. The CDR3 DNA reads as TGTGCCAGCACCTCGGGACAGGGGTTCGGGGAGCTGTTTTTT. The variable domain in full, completed from reference TRBV28 and TRBJ2-2, reads DVKVTQSSRYLVKRTGEKVFLECVQDMDHENMFWYRQDPGLGLRLIYFSYDVKMKEKGDIPEGYSVSREKKERFSLILESASTNQTSMYLCASTSGQGFGELFFGEGSRLTVL.

There are a few counts of this clonotype. This chain connects TRBV29-1 to TRBJ1-3; 7 bases line up with TRBD1. In germline, CDR1 is SQVTM, CDR2 ANQGSEA. J lost 1 base, V lost 7 bases, and 7 bases had no gene match. The CDR3 consists of 14 residues. CDR3 bases: TGCAGCGCAATTACAGGGGTTTCTGGAAACACCATATATTTT. Translated: CSAITGVSGNTIYF.

The chain joins TRBV30 to TRBJ2-2; D is perhaps TRBD2 (5 bases). Germline lookup yields CDR1 GTSNPN and CDR2 SVGIG (reference sequence). V was pared by 2 bases and J by 2 bases, with 15 bases between. The CDR3 runs to 16 residues. DNA of the CDR3: TGTGCCTGGAGTAGCGGACCAAAACCAAACACCGGGGAGCTGTTTTTT. Protein: CAWSSGPKPNTGELFF.

The chain is built from TRBV7-2 and TRBJ2-5, with D unresolved. The CDR3 has 13 amino acids. CDR1 is SGHTA, CDR2 FQGNSA, per germline. Trimming shortened V by 3 bases and J by 5 bases, and 10 bases separated the two germline ends. In nucleotides, the CDR3 is TGTGCCAGCAGCTTGAGTTGGTTGGAGACCCAGTACTTC. Amino acid sequence: CASSLSWLETQYF.

This chain joins TRBV14 and TRBJ2-2; TRBD1 might be the D (7 bases). Germline loops: CDR1 SGHDN, CDR2 FVKESK. V lost 1 base to trimming and J lost 4 bases, with 10 bases between them. The CDR3 consists of 15 residues. The CDR3 region has the DNA TGTGCCAGCAGCCAAGCAGGGGGGAGCACCGGGGAGCTGTTTTTT. Its translation: CASSQAGGSTGELFF.

This clonotype has just a few counts. This chain uses TRBV6-1 with TRBJ2-7; D uncertain. The CDR3 length is 14 residues. Trimming removed 5 bases from V and 5 bases from J, with 16 bases in between. The germline gives CDR1 MNHNS, CDR2 SASEGT. The CDR3 sequence: CASSKGRSFHEQYF. DNA for the CDR3: TGTGCCAGCAGTAAAGGCAGGAGCTTCCACGAGCAGTACTTC.

Points on this clonotype: Germline is not matched at one junction end, which may reflect a read error. The rearrangement joins TRBV7-2 to TRBJ2-7, with D perhaps given as TRBD1 or TRBD2 (5 bases each). CDR1 is SGHTA and CDR2 is FQGNSA in the germline V gene. The CDR3 has 16 amino acids. The CDR3 nucleotides are TGCGCCAGCAGCCAAGAGGGGCTTACTTCTTCCTACGAGCAGTACTTC. This codes for CASSQEGLTSSYEQYF.

The chain joins TRBV7-2 to TRBJ2-2; 11 bases are shared with TRBD2. The CDR3 length is 17 residues. Germline assignment: CDR1 SGHTA and CDR2 FQGNSA. The junction had 14 bases not matched to a gene; V was cut back by 5 bases and J by 9 bases. This CDR3 is CASSKRASGRRHRELFF. The CDR3 nucleotides are TGTGCCAGCAGCAAAAGGGCTAGCGGGAGGAGGCACCGGGAGCTGTTTTTT.

The CDR3 here is CASSVVGGQYGYTF. CDR3 nucleotide sequence: TGTGCCAGCAGCGTAGTGGGGGGACAGTATGGCTACACCTTC. The chain is built from TRBV9 and TRBJ1-2; 7 positions match TRBD1. Germline V gene data show CDR1 as SGDLS and CDR2 as YYNGEE. With V trimmed by 0 bases and J by 5 bases, 4 bases remained unmatched. There are 14 residues in the CDR3.

V gene TRBV20-1 combines with J gene TRBJ1-1; D may be TRBD1 (6 bases). CDR3 length: 16 amino acids. Trimming shortened V by 0 bases and J by 0 bases, and 14 bases separated the two germline ends. Per germline, CDR1 DFQATT and CDR2 SNEGSKA (reference sequence). The CDR3, as DNA: TGCAGTGCTAGAGATCGCAGGGGCCGCATGAACACTGAAGCTTTCTTT. Translation gives CSARDRRGRMNTEAFF.

As concerns this clonotype: Since a much larger clone is just one base distant, this may be a read error. The chain is built from TRBV3-1 and TRBJ1-1, with D possibly matching TRBD1 (5 bases). Germline loops: CDR1 LGHDT, CDR2 YNNKEL (reference sequence). V was clipped by 6 bases and J by 0 bases, with 20 bases between them. The CDR3 has 17 residues. CDR3 loop: CASRWTRGISMNTEAFF. The CDR3 DNA is TGTGCCAGCAGGTGGACAAGGGGTATTTCGATGAACACTGAAGCTTTCTTT.

This chain connects TRBV10-3 to TRBJ1-2, with 9 nucleotides matching TRBD1. Germline V gene data show CDR1 as ENHRY and CDR2 as SYGVKD. Germline trimming cut 3 bases from V and 5 bases from J; bases unmatched to any gene: 4. CDR3 length: 14 amino acids. The CDR3 sequence: CAISDKGQGYGYTF. The CDR3 DNA reads TGTGCCATCAGTGATAAGGGACAGGGATATGGCTACACCTTC.

The V gene is TRBV6-2 or TRBV6-3, the J gene TRBJ2-7; D not resolved. Germline V gene sequence: CDR1 MNHEY, CDR2 SVGEGT. The V end was cut by 8 bases, the J end by 0 bases, with 17 bases between. This CDR3 has 15 amino acids. The CDR3 sequence is CASGYSNGISYEQYF. CDR3 nucleotides: TGTGCCAGCGGCTACTCGAACGGAATCTCCTACGAGCAGTACTTC.

The chain uses TRBV28 and TRBJ2-7; maybe TRBD2 (7 bases). The germline V gene has CDR1 MDHEN and CDR2 SYDVKM. V lost 2 bases, J lost 0 bases, and 14 bases lay in between. This CDR3 is built from 16 residues. CDR3 bases: TGTGCCAGCAGTTTAGTGGGGGGGGGCAGCTCCTACGAGCAGTACTTC. Translated: CASSLVGGGSSYEQYF.

There are many counts of this clonotype. This chain links TRBV9 with TRBJ2-5; 12 bases agree with TRBD2. The CDR3 is made up of 14 amino acids. Germline values: CDR1 SGDLS, CDR2 YYNGEE. Trimming cost V 6 bases and J 7 bases; bases outside gene matches: 7. As DNA, the CDR3 is TGTGCCAGCACTCCTAGCGGGAGGGTGGGGACCCAGTACTTC. Its translation is CASTPSGRVGTQYF.

There are many counts of this clonotype. V usage is TRBV30 and J usage is TRBJ2-7; 7 bases map to TRBD2. Germline CDR1 and CDR2: GTSNPN and SVGIG (reference sequence). The V gene end was trimmed by 1 base and the J gene end by 3 bases; junction bases not matched to a gene: 3. The CDR3 length is 13 residues. CDR3 nucleotide sequence: TGTGCCTGGAGTGCGGGCGGGAGCTACGAGCAGTACTTC. Its translation is CAWSAGGSYEQYF. Complete variable domain (other parts from reference TRBV30 and TRBJ2-7): SQTIHQWPATLVQPVGSPLSLECTVEGTSNPNLYWYRQAAGRGLQLLFYSVGIGQISSEVPQNLSASRPQDRQFILSSKKLLLSDSGFYLCAWSAGGSYEQYFGPGTRLTVT.

At least ten counts were recorded for this clonotype. CDR3 loop: CSASGPPSGINTDTQYF. CDR3 DNA: TGCAGTGCTAGCGGACCGCCTAGCGGGATTAACACAGATACGCAGTATTTT. This chain connects TRBV20-1 to TRBJ2-3; TRBD2 matches 9 bases. CDR3 length equals 17 residues. Germline V CDR1 and CDR2: DFQATT, SNEGSKA (reference sequence). The V segment lost 3 bases and the J segment 2 bases; nucleotides outside the gene matches: 12.